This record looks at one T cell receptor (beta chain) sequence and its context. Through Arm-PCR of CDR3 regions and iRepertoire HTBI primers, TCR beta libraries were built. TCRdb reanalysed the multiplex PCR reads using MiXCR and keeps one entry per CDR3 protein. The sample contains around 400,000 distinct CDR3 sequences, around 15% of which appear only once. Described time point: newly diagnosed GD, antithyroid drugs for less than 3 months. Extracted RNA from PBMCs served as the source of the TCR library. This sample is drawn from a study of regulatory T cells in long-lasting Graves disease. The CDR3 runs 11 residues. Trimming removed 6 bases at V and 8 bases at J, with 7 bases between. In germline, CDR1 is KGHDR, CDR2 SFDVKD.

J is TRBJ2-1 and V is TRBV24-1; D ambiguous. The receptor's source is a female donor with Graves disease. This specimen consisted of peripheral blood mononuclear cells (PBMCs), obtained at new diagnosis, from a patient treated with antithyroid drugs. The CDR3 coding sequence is TGTGCCACCAGTTCAGTGGATGAGCAGTTCTTC. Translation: CATSSVDEQFF.